Shown below are 9 T cell receptor beta chains from a single sample sequenced in a study of HIV-infected patients and healthy controls. Follow-up blood was drawn about 14 weeks, roughly three months, after antiretroviral therapy began. All unsorted peripheral T cells were captured because whole blood was used without fractionation. Alpha and beta constant-region primers primed reverse transcription of approximately 500 ng RNA. Each of the alpha and beta chains got its own library through chain-specific third strand synthesis with indices. TCRdb called the 5' RACE reads again in MiXCR, with one record for every CDR3 protein. Among 8,000 to 8,500 distinct CDR3 sequences, around 6.7% were seen once, and the ten largest hold 20% to 25%. Sequencing was performed on blood, taken during antiretroviral therapy. The receptors originated from an adult with HIV infection.

This clonotype came up many times. The size of this beta chain means little, since it is a stray read in a library made for alpha chains. CDR3 nucleotides: TGTGCCAGCAGCGCACGGAACAGGGGGCAATCTGGGGCCAACGTCCTGACTTTC. Its translation: CASSARNRGQSGANVLTF. The chain recombines TRBV6-1 with TRBJ2-6; the match to TRBD1 covers 9 bases. CDR1 and CDR2 (germline): MNHNS, SASEGT. The length of the CDR3 is 18 residues. Trimming took 6 bases from V and 1 from J; bases not matched to a gene: 10.

This clonotype was recorded many times. This beta chain is off target for a library built for alpha chains, so its abundance means little. The chain recombines TRBV2 with TRBJ1-1, with D uncertain. Germline assignment: CDR1 SNHLY and CDR2 FYNNEI. Trimming cost V 7 bases and J 1 base, with 7 bases left between them. This CDR3 region has 12 residues. The CDR3 coding sequence is TGTGCCAGCACCCTGGGGAACACTGAAGCTTTCTTT. Its translation: CASTLGNTEAFF.

Judged by abundance, this clonotype is medium-sized. In a library made to pick up alpha chains, this beta chain is a stray read with a size that means little. This rearrangement joins TRBV7-9 to TRBJ2-7, with 10 bases that match TRBD1. Germline values: CDR1 SEHNR, CDR2 FQNEAQ (reference sequence). V was pared by 1 base and J by 5 bases, with 8 bases of the junction left unmatched. The CDR3 sequence is 16 residues long. The CDR3 protein is CASSLDPGQGFNEQYF. The CDR3 nucleotides are TGTGCCAGCAGCTTAGACCCGGGACAGGGGTTCAACGAGCAGTACTTC.

This clonotype was picked up a small number of times. This beta chain is an unintended read in a library built for alpha chains; its size means little. The rearrangement joins TRBV30 to TRBJ1-1, with no clear D. There are 15 residues in the CDR3. Trimming cost V 0 bases and J 0 bases, with 11 bases left between them. The germline gives CDR1 GTSNPN, CDR2 SVGIG (reference sequence). The CDR3, as DNA: TGTGCCTGGAGTGTCTCGGGGTCCTTGAACACTGAAGCTTTCTTT. It specifies CAWSVSGSLNTEAFF.

This clonotype was detected many times. Since it is a stray read in a library aimed at alpha chains, this beta chain has a size that is not meaningful. The chain carries TRBV4-2 and TRBJ2-3; 12 positions match TRBD2. The germline gives CDR1 LGHNA, CDR2 YNFKEQ. This CDR3 has 16 amino acids. With V trimmed by 2 bases and J by 6 bases, 6 bases remained unmatched. The CDR3 DNA reads TGTGCCAGCAGCCAACCTAGCGGGGGGGGCTCGGATACGCAGTATTTT. It encodes CASSQPSGGGSDTQYF.

This clonotype was counted at least ten times. With the library built for alpha chains, this beta chain is off target and its frequency is not meaningful. The rearrangement links TRBV11-3 to TRBJ2-1, with D possibly matching TRBD2 (6 bases). The CDR3 is 15 amino acids. Germline CDR1 reads SGHNT; CDR2 reads YENEEA. V lost 1 base, J lost 3 bases, and 10 bases lay in between. CDR3 DNA: TGTGCCAGCAGCTTAGCGACTAGTATCTACAATGAGCAGTTCTTC. It translates to CASSLATSIYNEQFF.

This clonotype was counted many times. This beta chain was picked up by a library intended for alpha chains and is off target, so its count carries little meaning. The rearrangement joins TRBV6-5 to TRBJ2-6; D is possibly TRBD2 (5 bases). Germline V CDR1 and CDR2: MNHEY, SVGAGI. The CDR3 has 16 amino acids. V gave up 6 bases and J gave up 4 bases, with 16 bases separating them. The CDR3 is CASSLAPKGGANVLTF. For the CDR3, the DNA is TGTGCCAGCAGCTTAGCGCCGAAGGGAGGGGCCAACGTCCTGACTTTC.

This clonotype was observed many times. For a library built for alpha chains, this beta chain is a stray read; little rests on its size. The chain combines TRBV20-1 with TRBJ2-3; no definite D call. The CDR3 extends over 13 amino acids. V was trimmed by 1 base and J by 1 base, leaving 6 bases between them. CDR1 is DFQATT and CDR2 is SNEGSKA in the germline V gene (reference sequence). The CDR3 reads CSARGVGTDTQYF. For the CDR3, the DNA is TGCAGTGCTAGAGGTGTGGGCACAGATACGCAGTATTTT.

This clonotype was detected ten times or more. This beta chain is a stray sequence in a library constructed for alpha chains; its clone size is not meaningful. This chain's CDR3 is CASTTREGVEQYF. The CDR3 nucleotides read TGTGCCAGCACTACCCGTGAGGGGGTCGAGCAGTACTTC. The rearrangement links TRBV12-3 or TRBV12-4 to TRBJ2-7; maybe TRBD1 (6 bases). The CDR3 spans 13 residues. Trimming took 7 bases from V and 6 from J, leaving 16 bases between them.